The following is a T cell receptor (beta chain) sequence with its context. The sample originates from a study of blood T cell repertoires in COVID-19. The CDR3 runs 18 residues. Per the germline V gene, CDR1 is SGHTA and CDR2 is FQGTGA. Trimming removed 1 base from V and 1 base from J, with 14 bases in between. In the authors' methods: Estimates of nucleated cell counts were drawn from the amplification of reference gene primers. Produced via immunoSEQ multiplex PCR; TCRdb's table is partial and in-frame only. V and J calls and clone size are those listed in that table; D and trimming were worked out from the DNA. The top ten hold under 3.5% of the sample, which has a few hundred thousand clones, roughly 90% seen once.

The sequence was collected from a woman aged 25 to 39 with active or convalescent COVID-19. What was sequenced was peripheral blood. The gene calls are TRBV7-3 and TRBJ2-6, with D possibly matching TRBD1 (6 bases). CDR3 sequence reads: CASSLIPGVLSGANVLTF. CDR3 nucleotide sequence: TGTGCCAGCAGCTTAATCCCAGGGGTACTATCTGGGGCCAACGTCCTGACTTTC.